This entry concerns a single T cell receptor (beta chain). The target antigen is unknown. Rearranged V-D-J TRB sequences were amplified with a mixed TRB-A/B primer pool. TCRdb called the multiplex PCR reads again in MiXCR, with one record for every CDR3 protein. Altogether more than 10,000 distinct CDR3 sequences are present, about 25% being singletons, with the ten largest covering approximately 52%. The data were taken from a study of T cell repertoires in aging, cancer and after chemotherapy. In the study overall: Six age groups, ranging from 30 or younger to 70 or older, included the donors.

The germline CDR1 and CDR2 sequences are MRHNA and SNTAGT. CDR3 size: 14 residues. V lost 6 bases and J 3 bases, leaving 14 bases between the germline ends. Overall study findings and caveats: Healthy donors lost TCR diversity with age mainly through richness, cancer patients through richness and evenness. Age-matched healthy donors had significantly more diverse, less clonal blood TCR repertoires than untreated cancer patients. Median generation probability rose over the chemotherapy interval in each cancer cohort, suggesting rebound thymic output.

Peripheral blood genomic DNA, not sorted cells or RNA, was the template. Sequenced: blood. The V and J genes are TRBV6-4 and TRBJ1-1, with D uncertain. This receptor was obtained from a human donor in good health. Here the CDR3 reads CASRGVPLDTEAFF. The CDR3 DNA reads TGTGCCAGCAGAGGAGTCCCCTTGGACACTGAAGCTTTCTTT.